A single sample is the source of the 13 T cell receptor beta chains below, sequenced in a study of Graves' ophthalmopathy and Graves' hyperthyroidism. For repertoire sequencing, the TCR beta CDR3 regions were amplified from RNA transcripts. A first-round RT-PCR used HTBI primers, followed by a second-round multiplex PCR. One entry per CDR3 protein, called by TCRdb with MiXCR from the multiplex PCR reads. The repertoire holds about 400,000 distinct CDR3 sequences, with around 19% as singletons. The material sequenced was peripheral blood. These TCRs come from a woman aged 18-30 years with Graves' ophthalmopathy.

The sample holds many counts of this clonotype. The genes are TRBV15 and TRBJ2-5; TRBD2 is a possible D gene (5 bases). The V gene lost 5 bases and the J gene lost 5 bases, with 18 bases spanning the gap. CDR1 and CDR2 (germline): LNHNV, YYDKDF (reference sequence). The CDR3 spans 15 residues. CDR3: CATSLDGEFAETQYF. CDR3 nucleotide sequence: TGTGCCACCAGCCTCGACGGGGAATTCGCGGAGACCCAGTACTTC.

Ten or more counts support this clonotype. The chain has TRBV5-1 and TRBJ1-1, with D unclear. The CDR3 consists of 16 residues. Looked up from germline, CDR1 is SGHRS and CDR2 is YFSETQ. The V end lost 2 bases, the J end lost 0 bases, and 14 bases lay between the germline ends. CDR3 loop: CASSFAGSEMNTEAFF. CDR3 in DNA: TGCGCCAGCAGCTTCGCGGGCTCCGAAATGAACACTGAAGCTTTCTTT.

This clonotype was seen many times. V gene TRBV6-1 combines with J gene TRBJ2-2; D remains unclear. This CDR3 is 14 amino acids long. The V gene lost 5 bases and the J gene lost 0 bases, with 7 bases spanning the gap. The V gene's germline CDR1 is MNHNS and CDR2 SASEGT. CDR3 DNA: TGTGCCAGCAGTCGATCATCGAACACCGGGGAGCTGTTTTTT. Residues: CASSRSSNTGELFF.

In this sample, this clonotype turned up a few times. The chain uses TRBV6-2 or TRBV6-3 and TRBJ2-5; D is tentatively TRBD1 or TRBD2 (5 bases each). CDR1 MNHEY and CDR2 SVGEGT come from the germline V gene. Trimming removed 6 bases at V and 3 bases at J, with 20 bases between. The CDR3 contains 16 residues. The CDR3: CASREPNPGREETQYF. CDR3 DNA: TGTGCCAGCAGGGAACCTAACCCAGGGCGGGAAGAGACCCAGTACTTC.

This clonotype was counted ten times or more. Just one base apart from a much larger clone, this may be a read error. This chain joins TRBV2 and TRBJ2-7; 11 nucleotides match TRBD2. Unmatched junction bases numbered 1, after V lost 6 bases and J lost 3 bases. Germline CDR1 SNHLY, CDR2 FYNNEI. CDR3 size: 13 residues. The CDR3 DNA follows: TGTGCCAGCAGGACTAGCGGGATCTACGAGCAGTACTTC. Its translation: CASRTSGIYEQYF.

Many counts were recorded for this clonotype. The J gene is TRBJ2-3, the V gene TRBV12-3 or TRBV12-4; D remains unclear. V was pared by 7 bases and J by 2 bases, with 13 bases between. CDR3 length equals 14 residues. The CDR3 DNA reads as TGTGCCAGCAACCTGGGCAAACTCACAGATACGCAGTATTTT. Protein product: CASNLGKLTDTQYF.

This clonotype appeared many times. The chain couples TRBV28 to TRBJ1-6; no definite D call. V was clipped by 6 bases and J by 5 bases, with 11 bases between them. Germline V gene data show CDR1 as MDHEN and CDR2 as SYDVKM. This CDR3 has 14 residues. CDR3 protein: CASSMARNNSPLHF. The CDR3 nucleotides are TGTGCCAGCAGCATGGCGAGGAATAATTCACCCCTCCACTTT.

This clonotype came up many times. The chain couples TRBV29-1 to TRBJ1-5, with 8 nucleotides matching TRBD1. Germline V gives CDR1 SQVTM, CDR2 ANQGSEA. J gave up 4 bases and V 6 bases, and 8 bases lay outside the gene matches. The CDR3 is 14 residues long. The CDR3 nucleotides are TGCAGCGTGGCCGACAGGGGCCGAAATCAGCCCCAGCATTTT. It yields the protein CSVADRGRNQPQHF.

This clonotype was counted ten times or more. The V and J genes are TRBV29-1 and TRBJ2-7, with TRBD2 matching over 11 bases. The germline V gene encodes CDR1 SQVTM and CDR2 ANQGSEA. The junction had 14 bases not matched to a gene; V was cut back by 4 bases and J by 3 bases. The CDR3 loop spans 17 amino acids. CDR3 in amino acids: CSVVKGTSGRTSYEQYF. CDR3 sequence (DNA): TGCAGCGTTGTTAAGGGGACTAGCGGCCGTACCAGCTACGAGCAGTACTTC.

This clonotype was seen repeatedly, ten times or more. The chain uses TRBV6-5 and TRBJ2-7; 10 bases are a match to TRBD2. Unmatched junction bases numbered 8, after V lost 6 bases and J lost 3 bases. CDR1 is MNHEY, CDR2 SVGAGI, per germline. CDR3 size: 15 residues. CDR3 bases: TGTGCCAGCAGCTACGCCGGGACTAGCGTCTACGAGCAGTACTTC. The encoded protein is CASSYAGTSVYEQYF.

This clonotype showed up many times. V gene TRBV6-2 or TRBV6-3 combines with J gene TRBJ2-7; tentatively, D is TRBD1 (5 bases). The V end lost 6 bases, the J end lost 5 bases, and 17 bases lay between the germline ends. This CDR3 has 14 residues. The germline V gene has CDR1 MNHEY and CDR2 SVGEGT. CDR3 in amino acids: CASRPQGPGDEQYF. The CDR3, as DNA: TGTGCCAGCAGACCCCAGGGTCCAGGTGACGAGCAGTACTTC.

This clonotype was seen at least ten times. CDR3 sequence reads: CASSVTGSSGNTIYF. CDR3 DNA sequence: TGTGCCAGCAGCGTGACAGGGAGCTCTGGAAACACCATATATTTT. This chain joins TRBV7-2 and TRBJ1-3; 7 bases match TRBD1. V gave up 5 bases and J gave up 0 bases; unmatched junction bases: 4. The CDR3 consists of 15 residues. Germline CDR1 and CDR2: SGHTA and FQGNSA.

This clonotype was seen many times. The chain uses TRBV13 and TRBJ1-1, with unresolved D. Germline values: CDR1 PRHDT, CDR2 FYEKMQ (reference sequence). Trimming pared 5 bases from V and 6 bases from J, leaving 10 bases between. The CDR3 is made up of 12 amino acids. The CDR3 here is CASSRTYPEAFF. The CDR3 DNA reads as TGTGCCAGCAGCCGGACTTATCCTGAAGCTTTCTTT.